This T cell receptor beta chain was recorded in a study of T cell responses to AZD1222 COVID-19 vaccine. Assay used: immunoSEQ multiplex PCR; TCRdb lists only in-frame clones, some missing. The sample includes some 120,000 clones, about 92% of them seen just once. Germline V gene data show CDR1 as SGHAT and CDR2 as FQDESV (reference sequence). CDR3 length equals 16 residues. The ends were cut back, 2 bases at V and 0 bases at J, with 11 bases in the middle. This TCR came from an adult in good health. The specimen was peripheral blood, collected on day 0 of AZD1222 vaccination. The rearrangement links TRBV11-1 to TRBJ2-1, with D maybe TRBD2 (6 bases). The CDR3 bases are TGTGCCAGCAGCTTACAGGGACTTCTCTCCTACAATGAGCAGTTCTTC. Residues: CASSLQGLLSYNEQFF.